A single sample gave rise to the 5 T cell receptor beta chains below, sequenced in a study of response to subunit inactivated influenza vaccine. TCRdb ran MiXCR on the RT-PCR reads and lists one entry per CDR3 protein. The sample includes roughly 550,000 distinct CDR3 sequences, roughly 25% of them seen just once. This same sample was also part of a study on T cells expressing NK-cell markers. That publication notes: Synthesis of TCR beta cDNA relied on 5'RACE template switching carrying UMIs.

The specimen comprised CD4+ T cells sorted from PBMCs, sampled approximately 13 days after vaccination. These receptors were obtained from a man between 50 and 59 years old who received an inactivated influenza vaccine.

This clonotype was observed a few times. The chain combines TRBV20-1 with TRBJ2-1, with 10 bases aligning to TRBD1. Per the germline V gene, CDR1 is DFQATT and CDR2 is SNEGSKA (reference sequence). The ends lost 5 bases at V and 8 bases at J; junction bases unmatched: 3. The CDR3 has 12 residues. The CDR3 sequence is CSAQGQGDEQFF. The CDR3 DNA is TGCAGTGCTCAAGGACAGGGGGATGAGCAGTTCTTC.

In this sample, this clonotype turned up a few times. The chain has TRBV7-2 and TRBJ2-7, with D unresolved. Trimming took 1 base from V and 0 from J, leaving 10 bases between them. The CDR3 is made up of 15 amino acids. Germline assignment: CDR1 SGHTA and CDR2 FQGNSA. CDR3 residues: CASSLDVTVSYEQYF. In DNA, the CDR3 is TGTGCCAGCAGCTTAGACGTGACGGTCTCCTACGAGCAGTACTTC.

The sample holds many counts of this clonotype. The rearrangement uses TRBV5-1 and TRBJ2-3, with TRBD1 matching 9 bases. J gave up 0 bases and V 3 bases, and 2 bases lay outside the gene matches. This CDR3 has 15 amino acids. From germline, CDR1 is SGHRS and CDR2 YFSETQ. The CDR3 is CASSYGTGSTDTQYF. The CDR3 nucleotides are TGCGCCAGCAGCTACGGGACAGGGAGCACAGATACGCAGTATTTT.

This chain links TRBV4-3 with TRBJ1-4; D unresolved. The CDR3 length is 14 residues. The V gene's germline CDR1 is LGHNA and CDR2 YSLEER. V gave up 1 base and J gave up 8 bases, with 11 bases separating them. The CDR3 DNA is TGCGCCAGCAGCCAAGTTGCCAGTCCGGAAAAACTGTTTTTT. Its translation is CASSQVASPEKLFF.

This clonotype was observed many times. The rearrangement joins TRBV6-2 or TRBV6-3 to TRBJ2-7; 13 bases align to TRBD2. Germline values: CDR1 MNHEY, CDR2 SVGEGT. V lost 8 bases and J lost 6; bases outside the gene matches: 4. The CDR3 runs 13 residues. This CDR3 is CASGLAGVSEQYF. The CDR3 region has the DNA TGTGCCAGCGGACTAGCGGGAGTGAGCGAGCAGTACTTC.